A selection of T cell receptor beta chains follows, all from one sample in a study of cytomegalovirus exposure and HLA in healthy donors. Repertoires were generated with immunoSEQ multiplex PCR, while TCRdb's copy carries only in-frame clones and drops some. The top ten clones hold 6.1% of a sample with more than 85,000 clones, approximately 83% of them seen once. The source material was PBMCs. The source of these receptors is a man younger than 35 in good health and CMV-seronegative. Both conserved end residues are trimmed from each CDR3. The D gene is left open where the match is weak.

.,TRBV4-1,ASSQGRGVGYEQY
.,TRBV7-9,ASSLSLRFSSPSEQF
.,TRBV19,ASNGGPQGYQETQY
.,TRBV15,ATSRVRGWTEAF
.,TRBV5-1,ASSSGIDPNEQF
TRBD2,TRBV6-1,ASSGGPSGSYEQY
.,TRBV4-1,ASSQPLEVDTQY
.,TRBV19,ASSISTGPVNQPQH
TRBD1,TRBV15,ATSFSPRDRGWNTEAF
.,TRBV18,ASSPPPAGASYEQY
TRBD2,TRBV9,ASSAEGRPSGEGTQY
TRBD1,TRBV2,ASSKTGEYEQY
TRBD2,TRBV28,ASSLGLAGGYEQY
TRBD1,TRBV28,ASSKQGAEAF
.,TRBV7-9,SSSFAAGELF
TRBD1,TRBV7-9,ASSPGTGPTITNQPQH
TRBD1,TRBV5-1,ASSSGQGSDSPLH
.,TRBV6-5,ASSRGNQPQH
TRBD2,TRBV6-1,ASSILAGGSYEQY
.,TRBV5-3,ARSLAVGAGRGYYEQY
.,TRBV7-2,ASSTQAAYNEQF
.,TRBV19,ASSMSGYSNQPQH
TRBD1,TRBV19,ASSIAGTGGMNEQF
TRBD2,TRBV29-1,SVWTSGNYNEQF
TRBD1,TRBV12-5,ASGLARTGTTGRPRDSYEQY
.,TRBV5-1,ASSHRGASGEQY
.,TRBV4-3,ASSQDRRGGNQPQH
.,TRBV7-3,ASIGAGSHEQY
.,TRBV7-9,ASSSGEVGQPQH
TRBD2,TRBV4-2,ASSQDSASGDYEQY
TRBD2,TRBV5-1,ASSLRGLGADTQY
TRBD1,TRBV7-2,ASRPDRVATEAF
TRBD1,TRBV28,ASSPPGQINEQF
TRBD1,TRBV27,ASRPGGAGGYT
.,TRBV21-1,ASSGAGQEHEQY
.,TRBV7-3,ASSFQMQETQY
TRBD1,TRBV5-6,ASSDRGRYEQY
.,TRBV6-5,ASSYLENTEAF
TRBD1,TRBV6-1,ATIKWDRYQETQY
.,TRBV11-2,ASSFGTGLSYEQY
TRBD1,TRBV28,ASSLGTGVNYGYT
TRBD2,TRBV7-2,ASSLVSGRASVNEQF
TRBD1,TRBV5-6,ASSSLTDRDAEAF
TRBD1,TRBV28,ASSRDRGPGNEKLF
.,TRBV28,ASSLLGALRGQPQH
TRBD1,TRBV5-1,ASSPGQGDNQPQH
TRBD1,TRBV4-3,ASSQEQGAGTEQY
TRBD2,TRBV19,ASSSYPSGYNEQF
TRBD2,TRBV4-3,ASSQLAGSYNEQF
TRBD1,TRBV4-2,ASSEGSGQGHSTEAF
TRBD1,TRBV28,ASSVSTGLNTEAF
TRBD1,TRBV27,ASSRTGVGTEAF
.,TRBV27,ASSLGQYNEQF
.,TRBV6-6,ASSYRVSSGNTIY
TRBD1,TRBV4-1,ASSQVPGQGRNEKLF
TRBD1,TRBV7-9,ASSSGQGYLGYT
TRBD1,TRBV7-9,ASSSGTGLVTLH
.,TRBV6-4,ASSASGAGDTQY
TRBD2,TRBV11-3,ASKLSRTSGGHYEQY
TRBD2,TRBV7-2,ASSPFITSGSNEQF